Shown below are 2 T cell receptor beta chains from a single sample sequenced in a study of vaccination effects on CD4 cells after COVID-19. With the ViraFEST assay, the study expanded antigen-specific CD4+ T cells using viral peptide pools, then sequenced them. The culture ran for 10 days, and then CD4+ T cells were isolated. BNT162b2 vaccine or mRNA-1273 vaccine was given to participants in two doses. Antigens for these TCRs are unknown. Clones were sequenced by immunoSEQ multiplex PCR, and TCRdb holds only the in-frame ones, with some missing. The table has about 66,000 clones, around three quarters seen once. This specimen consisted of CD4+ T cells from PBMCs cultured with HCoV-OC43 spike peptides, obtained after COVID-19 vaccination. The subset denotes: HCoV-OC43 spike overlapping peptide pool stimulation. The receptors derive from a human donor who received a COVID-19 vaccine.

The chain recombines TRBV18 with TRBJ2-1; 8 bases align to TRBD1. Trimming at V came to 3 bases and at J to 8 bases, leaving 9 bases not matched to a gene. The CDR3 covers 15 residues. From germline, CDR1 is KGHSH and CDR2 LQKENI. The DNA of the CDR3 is TGTGCCAGCTCACCGCGGACAGGGTCTGCCGATGAGCAGTTCTTC. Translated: CASSPRTGSADEQFF.

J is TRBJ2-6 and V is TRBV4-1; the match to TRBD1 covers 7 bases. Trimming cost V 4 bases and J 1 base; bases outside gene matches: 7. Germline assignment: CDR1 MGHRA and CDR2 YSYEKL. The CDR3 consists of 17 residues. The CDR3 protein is CASSRVGGKSGANVLTF. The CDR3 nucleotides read TGCGCCAGCAGCCGGGTAGGGGGCAAGTCTGGGGCCAACGTCCTGACTTTC.